The rows below give T cell receptor beta chains drawn from one sample of a study of cytomegalovirus exposure and HLA in healthy donors. Produced via immunoSEQ multiplex PCR; TCRdb's table is partial and in-frame only. The sample holds 79,000 or so clones; over 60% are singletons and the top ten take about 16%. Sample: PBMCs. The receptors stem from a woman aged 40-49 years in good health and CMV-seropositive. Both conserved end residues are part of each CDR3. A D gene is named only where the DNA matches it firmly. Clone size, where shown, is once, few, many, or a class for clones that have expanded.

TRBV19	14	TRBJ1-2	-	-	TGTGCCAGTAGTAGGGGGGAACCAAACTATGGCTACACCTTC	CASSRGEPNYGYTF
TRBV5-1	14	TRBJ2-5	-	-	TGCGCCAGCAGCTTGGATAGGGAGGTGTTTGAGCAGTACTTC	CASSLDREVFEQYF
TRBV7-2	15	TRBJ2-5	-	TRBD1	TGTGCCAGCAGCTTGTTACAGGGGCGGCCAGAGACCCAGTACTTC	CASSLLQGRPETQYF
TRBV27	11	TRBJ2-5	-	TRBD2	TGTGCCAGCAGTGACGGACTAGCGGCAAACTTC	CASSDGLAANF
TRBV14	14	TRBJ2-4	-	-	TGTGCCAGCAGCCTGGGGGGAGGAGGGTACATTCAGTACTTC	CASSLGGGGYIQYF
TRBV7-2	18	TRBJ2-2	-	TRBD1	TGTGCCAGCAGCTTAGGCCTACCGGGGACAGGGAACACCGGGGAGCTGTTTTTT	CASSLGLPGTGNTGELFF
TRBV4-1	14	TRBJ2-3	once	-	TGCGCCAGCAGCCAAGCCCGCCGGGTGGATACGCAGTATTTT	CASSQARRVDTQYF
TRBV30	13	TRBJ1-1	-	TRBD1	TGTGCCTGCTCAGGGGGCGCAGGCACTGAAGCTTTCTTT	CACSGGAGTEAFF
TRBV7-9	12	TRBJ2-7	-	-	TGTGCCAGCAGCTTTGGTAGTCACGAGCAGTACTTC	CASSFGSHEQYF
TRBV5-8	13	TRBJ1-2	-	-	TGTGCCAGCAGCCTAGGCAGCGACTATGGCTACACCTTC	CASSLGSDYGYTF
TRBV4-1	16	TRBJ1-4	-	TRBD1	TGCGCCAGCAGCCAAGAAACGGTCAGGGGGAATGAAAAACTGTTTTTT	CASSQETVRGNEKLFF
TRBV7-8	14	TRBJ2-3	-	-	TGTGCCAGCAGAATCCAAACGGGGTCAGATACGCAGTATTTT	CASRIQTGSDTQYF
TRBV13	16	TRBJ2-7	-	-	TGTGCCAGCAGCTTAATACAAGGAGGGGCCTCCTACGAGCAGTACTTC	CASSLIQGGASYEQYF
TRBV5-6	14	TRBJ2-7	few	-	TGTGCCAGCAGCTTGGCTACACGACTGTTAGAGCAGTACTTC	CASSLATRLLEQYF
TRBV27	16	TRBJ1-5	-	-	TGTGCCAGCAGTTTCGGCGGGCCCCCTGAGGGTCAGCCCCAGCATTTT	CASSFGGPPEGQPQHF
TRBV1	13	TRBJ2-5	-	-	TGCACCAGCAGCCAAGATCGTTCCGAGACCCAGTACTTC	CTSSQDRSETQYF
TRBV4-3	15	TRBJ1-5	-	-	TGCGCCAGCAGCCAAGGATACGCAGGGCATCAGCCCCAGCATTTT	CASSQGYAGHQPQHF
TRBV9	16	TRBJ1-4	-	-	TGTGCCAGCAGCAGAACACCTGTCCGGGGTAATGAAAAACTGTTTTTT	CASSRTPVRGNEKLFF
TRBV28	12	TRBJ2-1	-	-	TGTGCCATCGGGCGGAGGACGGCCTCGCAGTTCTTC	CAIGRRTASQFF
TRBV27	16	TRBJ1-2	-	-	TGTGCCAGCAGTTTACTAACTGGGAGTCTCCCGTATGGCTACACCTTC	CASSLLTGSLPYGYTF
TRBV4-2	16	TRBJ2-3	-	TRBD1	TGTGCCAGCAGCCAAGAGACAGGGATGGTCGCAGATACGCAGTATTTT	CASSQETGMVADTQYF
TRBV7-2	16	TRBJ1-5	-	-	TGTGCCAGCAGCTTAGTTCCCTCAGGTGGCAATCAGCCCCAGCATTTT	CASSLVPSGGNQPQHF
TRBV4-3	16	TRBJ1-6	-	-	TGCGCCAGCAGCCAAGAAGGGCCAGGGGAAAATTCACCCCTCCACTTT	CASSQEGPGENSPLHF
TRBV6-6	12	TRBJ2-7	-	-	TGTGCCAGCAGCGAATTGCCGGGGGAGCAGTACTTC	CASSELPGEQYF
TRBV6-4	16	TRBJ1-1	few	-	TGTGCCAGCACCAGACTATTACACCTGCGGAACACTGAAGCTTTCTTT	CASTRLLHLRNTEAFF
TRBV9	14	TRBJ1-1	-	TRBD1	TGTGCCAGCAGACAGGGACAGGGAATAGGGGAAGCTTTCTTT	CASRQGQGIGEAFF
TRBV9	14	TRBJ2-1	once	TRBD2	TGTGCCAGCAGCGTAGTCGCCGGGGGGGCCAGGCAGTTCTTC	CASSVVAGGARQFF
TRBV5-6	13	TRBJ1-1	-	TRBD1	TGTGCCAGCAGCCCTGGACAGGGCCCGGGAGCTTTCTTT	CASSPGQGPGAFF
TRBV10-3	15	TRBJ2-7	once	-	TGTGCCATCAGTGTCGGCGCAGGGTCTGGAGACGAGCAGTACTTC	CAISVGAGSGDEQYF
TRBV19	13	TRBJ1-6	-	TRBD1	TGTGCCAGCACAGGGGTCAATAATTCACCCCTCCACTTT	CASTGVNNSPLHF
TRBV5-4	15	TRBJ2-2	-	TRBD2	TGTGCCAGCTCGGGACTAGCGGGAGGGACCGGGGAGCTGTTTTTT	CASSGLAGGTGELFF
TRBV4-1	15	TRBJ1-4	once	-	TGCGCCAGCAGCGTCGGGGGGCAAACTAATGAAAAACTGTTTTTT	CASSVGGQTNEKLFF
TRBV6-6	14	TRBJ2-5	-	-	TGTGCCAGCAGTTACGGGGACACCCAAGAGACCCAGTACTTC	CASSYGDTQETQYF
TRBV7-2	14	TRBJ2-3	-	TRBD2	TGTGCCAGCTTTAGTAGCGGGACAACAGATACGCAGTATTTT	CASFSSGTTDTQYF
TRBV7-9	15	TRBJ2-7	-	TRBD1	TGTGCCAGCAGCGCGGACAGGGGTCTATCCTACGAGCAGTACTTC	CASSADRGLSYEQYF
TRBV15	16	TRBJ2-5	-	TRBD2	TGTGCCACCAGCAAAAGCCGGCTAGCGGGAGTGGAGACCCAGTACTTC	CATSKSRLAGVETQYF
TRBV2	13	TRBJ2-7	-	TRBD2	TGTGCCAGCAAAACTAGCGGCTCCTACGAGCAGTACTTC	CASKTSGSYEQYF
TRBV10-3	14	TRBJ2-1	-	-	TGTGCCATCAGTGAGAGATCCACTTACAATGAGCAGTTCTTC	CAISERSTYNEQFF
TRBV30	13	TRBJ2-2	-	-	TGTGCCTGGATTAGGGGGAACACCGGGGAGCTGTTTTTT	CAWIRGNTGELFF
TRBV7-2	17	TRBJ2-6	-	-	TGTGCCAGCAGCTTATATCCCGGTACCTCTGGGGCCAACGTCCTGACTTTC	CASSLYPGTSGANVLTF
TRBV11-2	19	TRBJ2-1	-	TRBD2	TGTGCCAGCAGCCGAGGGGCTAGCGGGGGCTTTCGCTCCTACAATGAGCAGTTCTTC	CASSRGASGGFRSYNEQFF
TRBV7-8	12	TRBJ2-1	few	-	TGTGCCAGCAGCCCGGGTGGGAATGAGCAGTTCTTC	CASSPGGNEQFF
TRBV7-8	14	TRBJ2-7	few	TRBD1	TGTGCCAGCAGCTTCCGGGACAGGGACTACGAGCAGTACTTC	CASSFRDRDYEQYF
TRBV9	17	TRBJ2-1	-	TRBD2	TGTGCCAGCAGCGTAGGGGCTAGCGGGGGGGCAAACAATGAGCAGTTCTTC	CASSVGASGGANNEQFF
TRBV28	15	TRBJ1-1	-	TRBD1	TGTGCCAGCACCCTCCCGCCCGGACAGGGGATTGAAGCTTTCTTT	CASTLPPGQGIEAFF
TRBV27	13	TRBJ2-7	-	TRBD2	TGTGCCAGCAGAGCTAGCGGGGGATACGAGCAGTACTTC	CASRASGGYEQYF
TRBV4-3	17	TRBJ1-2	-	-	TGCGCCAGCAGCCAAGATTCGAGGGCGTTGGCTTACTATGGCTACACCTTC	CASSQDSRALAYYGYTF